The 25 T cell receptor beta chains below all came from one sample that was sequenced in a study of T cell repertoires in cytomegalovirus infection. These receptors lack a known antigen. Using its own MiXCR run on the reads, TCRdb lists one record per CDR3 protein. The sample shows around 140,000 distinct CDR3 sequences, 32% of them seen only once. This specimen was CD8+ T cells from cultured PBMCs, taken from culture after CMV antigen stimulation. The receptors were sampled from a human donor in good health (CMV status not recorded). Some clones in this sample may be carry-over from other donors' samples.

The chain is built from TRBV2 and TRBJ2-1; weak D call: TRBD2 (6 bases). V lost 6 bases, J lost 0 bases, and 12 bases lay in between. The V gene's germline CDR1 is SNHLY and CDR2 FYNNEI. The CDR3 is 15 amino acids. The DNA of the CDR3 is TGTGCCAGCAGGAAGGGACTTTACTCCTACAATGAGCAGTTCTTC. This gives the protein CASRKGLYSYNEQFF. The full variable domain, rest sourced from reference TRBV2 and TRBJ2-1, is EPEVTQTPSHQVTQMGQEVILRCVPISNHLYFYWYRQILGQKVEFLVSFYNNEISEKSEIFDDQFSVERPDGSNFTLKIRSTKLEDSAMYFCASRKGLYSYNEQFFGPGTRLTVL.

This clonotype was observed a handful of times. The chain combines TRBV5-1 with TRBJ2-7; TRBD1 agrees at 9 bases. The CDR3 has 14 amino acids. J gave up 6 bases and V 4 bases, and 8 bases lay outside the gene matches. CDR1 is SGHRS and CDR2 is YFSETQ in the germline V gene. CDR3 nucleotides: TGCGCCAGCAGCAGCGGACAGGGGCGCGGCGAGCAGTACTTC. This codes for CASSSGQGRGEQYF.

The count of this clonotype is one. The chain carries TRBV12-3 or TRBV12-4 and TRBJ2-1; 8 bases agree with TRBD2. The CDR3 sequence is 12 residues long. V dropped 9 bases and J dropped 10; count of bases not matched to a gene: 8. This CDR3 reads CASGAGGREQFF. The CDR3 coding sequence is TGTGCCAGTGGGGCGGGGGGTCGGGAGCAGTTCTTC.

This clonotype has at least ten counts. The V call is TRBV7-8, the J call TRBJ1-1, with TRBD1 identical over 8 bases. CDR1 SGHVS and CDR2 FQNEAQ come from the germline V gene. The CDR3 sequence is 16 residues long. Unmatched junction bases numbered 13, after V lost 4 bases and J lost 6 bases. The CDR3 sequence: CASSSGAGGLSAEAFF. As DNA, the CDR3 is TGTGCCAGCAGCTCAGGGGCAGGGGGCTTGTCGGCTGAAGCTTTCTTT. Filled out from reference TRBV7-8 and TRBJ1-1, the complete variable domain reads GAGVSQSPRYKVAKRGQDVALRCDPISGHVSLFWYQQALGQGPEFLTYFQNEAQLDKSGLPSDRFFAERPEGSVSTLKIQRTQQEDSAVYLCASSSGAGGLSAEAFFGQGTRLTVV.

J is TRBJ2-2 and V is TRBV29-1; 10 positions agree with TRBD1. J was trimmed by 6 bases and V by 7 bases; bases with no gene match: 5. The CDR3 spans 13 residues. The germline CDR1 and CDR2 sequences are SQVTM and ANQGSEA. CDR3 amino acids: CSAGTGEAGELFF. In DNA form, the CDR3 reads TGCAGCGCCGGGACAGGGGAAGCCGGGGAGCTGTTTTTT.

In its sample, this clonotype was seen a few times. V gene TRBV2 combines with J gene TRBJ2-2; D remains unclear. CDR3 size: 15 residues. The germline gives CDR1 SNHLY, CDR2 FYNNEI. V gave up 8 bases and J gave up 0 bases, with 13 bases separating them. CDR3 in DNA: TGTGCCAGCGGGCCGGGTGTTTCGAACACCGGGGAGCTGTTTTTT. Translated: CASGPGVSNTGELFF. Together with reference TRBV2 and TRBJ2-2, the CDR3 gives the full variable domain: EPEVTQTPSHQVTQMGQEVILRCVPISNHLYFYWYRQILGQKVEFLVSFYNNEISEKSEIFDDQFSVERPDGSNFTLKIRSTKLEDSAMYFCASGPGVSNTGELFFGEGSRLTVL.

The chain is built from TRBV11-2 and TRBJ2-1; 7 bases match TRBD1. The V segment lost 5 bases and the J segment 1 base; nucleotides outside the gene matches: 2. Germline V lookup: CDR1 SGHAT, CDR2 FQNNGV. The CDR3 has 14 amino acids. The CDR3 region has the DNA TGTGCCAGCAGCGAGACAGGGTCCTACAATGAGCAGTTCTTC. Amino acid sequence: CASSETGSYNEQFF. The whole variable domain, remainder taken from reference TRBV11-2 and TRBJ2-1, is EAGVAQSPRYKIIEKRQSVAFWCNPISGHATLYWYQQILGQGPKLLIQFQNNGVVDDSQLPKDRFSAERLKGVDSTLKIQPAKLEDSAVYLCASSETGSYNEQFFGPGTRLTVL.

This chain links TRBV28 with TRBJ2-3; D not certain. In germline, CDR1 is MDHEN, CDR2 SYDVKM. The CDR3 sequence is 15 residues long. Trimming removed 5 bases from V and 4 bases from J, with 16 bases in between. The CDR3 sequence: CASSISRAVPDTQYF. As DNA, the CDR3 is TGTGCCAGCAGTATCTCTCGGGCCGTCCCAGATACGCAGTATTTT. Based on the CDR3 plus reference TRBV28 and TRBJ2-3, the full variable domain is DVKVTQSSRYLVKRTGEKVFLECVQDMDHENMFWYRQDPGLGLRLIYFSYDVKMKEKGDIPEGYSVSREKKERFSLILESASTNQTSMYLCASSISRAVPDTQYFGPGTRLTVL.

The chain couples TRBV20-1 to TRBJ2-5; D is ambiguous. Trimming left V 6 bases short and J 3 bases short, with 14 bases between. CDR1 and CDR2 from the germline V gene are DFQATT and SNEGSKA (reference sequence). The CDR3 has 13 residues. CDR3 in DNA: TGCAGTGCCAGCCTAGACACCAAAGAGACCCAGTACTTC. It is translated as CSASLDTKETQYF.

This clonotype was observed a handful of times. The chain has TRBV5-6 and TRBJ1-1; TRBD1 is a possible D gene (5 bases). The V gene lost 4 bases and the J gene lost 3 bases, with 13 bases spanning the gap. The CDR3 consists of 14 residues. CDR1 and CDR2 from the germline V gene are SGHDT and YYEEEE. The CDR3 nucleotides are TGTGCCAGCAGCAGGTTGGGGACCCACACTGAAGCTTTCTTT. Translation: CASSRLGTHTEAFF.

This chain connects TRBV5-6 to TRBJ2-1; possibly TRBD2 for D (6 bases). Deletions cut 7 bases from V and 8 bases from J, with 22 bases between. Germline-derived CDR1 and CDR2 are SGHDT and YYEEEE. This CDR3 has 15 amino acids. The CDR3 sequence is CASSIRSGGSDEQFF. The CDR3 bases are TGTGCCAGCTCCATTCGGTCCGGGGGAAGCGATGAGCAGTTCTTC.

This clonotype was picked up many times. V usage is TRBV7-9 and J usage is TRBJ1-2; possible D gene TRBD1, 5 bases. Trimming shortened V by 7 bases and J by 3 bases, and 15 bases separated the two germline ends. Germline V lookup: CDR1 SEHNR, CDR2 FQNEAQ (reference sequence). The CDR3 sequence is 14 residues long. The CDR3 loop is CASTLEGKDYGYTF. CDR3 coding DNA: TGTGCCAGCACCCTCGAGGGGAAAGACTATGGCTACACCTTC. The variable domain in full, completed from reference TRBV7-9 and TRBJ1-2, reads DTGVSQNPRHKITKRGQNVTFRCDPISEHNRLYWYRQTLGQGPEFLTYFQNEAQLEKSRLLSDRFSAERPKGSFSTLEIQRTEQGDSAMYLCASTLEGKDYGYTFGSGTRLTVV.

In its sample, this clonotype was seen a few times. The V gene is TRBV2, the J gene TRBJ2-7; 8 bases match TRBD1. Germline CDR1 and CDR2: SNHLY and FYNNEI. There are 12 residues in the CDR3. After removal of 6 bases from V and 5 bases from J, the junction contained 3 bases not matched to a gene. Here the CDR3 DNA reads TGTGCCAGCAGGTTACAGGGGGACGAGCAGTACTTC. Its protein is CASRLQGDEQYF. Drawing the rest from reference TRBV2 and TRBJ2-7, the complete variable domain is EPEVTQTPSHQVTQMGQEVILRCVPISNHLYFYWYRQILGQKVEFLVSFYNNEISEKSEIFDDQFSVERPDGSNFTLKIRSTKLEDSAMYFCASRLQGDEQYFGPGTRLTVT.

This chain uses TRBV27 with TRBJ2-7; 11 bases agree with TRBD1. V lost 7 bases to trimming and J lost 5 bases; unmatched junction nucleotides: 13. Germline loops: CDR1 MNHEY, CDR2 SMNVEV (reference sequence). The length of the CDR3 is 16 residues. The CDR3 loop reads CASKTEPGQGDHEQYF. The CDR3 nucleotides are TGTGCCAGCAAAACTGAACCGGGACAGGGGGACCACGAGCAGTACTTC.

The V and J genes are TRBV15 and TRBJ1-2, with D unresolved. Trimming shortened V by 5 bases and J by 3 bases, and 13 bases separated the two germline ends. The CDR3 is 14 residues long. Germline lookup yields CDR1 LNHNV and CDR2 YYDKDF (reference sequence). This CDR3 reads CATSSYLGDYGYTF. In nucleotides, the CDR3 is TGTGCCACCAGCTCCTACCTCGGGGACTATGGCTACACCTTC. The full variable domain, with the rest looked up from reference TRBV15 and TRBJ1-2, is DAMVIQNPRYQVTQFGKPVTLSCSQTLNHNVMYWYQQKSSQAPKLLFHYYDKDFNNEADTPDNFQSRRPNTSFCFLDIRSPGLGDTAMYLCATSSYLGDYGYTFGSGTRLTVV.

This chain joins TRBV5-5 and TRBJ2-1, with TRBD1 identical over 7 bases. Germline V lookup: CDR1 SGHKS, CDR2 YYEKEE (reference sequence). There are 15 residues in the CDR3. J was trimmed by 4 bases and V by 4 bases; bases with no gene match: 8. CDR3 bases: TGTGCCAGCAGCACCAGACAGGGACAGTACAATGAGCAGTTCTTC. Translating gives CASSTRQGQYNEQFF.

The chain employs TRBV27 and TRBJ1-2, with D uncertain. Germline V gene sequence: CDR1 MNHEY, CDR2 SMNVEV (reference sequence). Trimming removed 4 bases from V and 4 bases from J, with 10 bases in between. This CDR3 is 13 amino acids long. For the CDR3, the DNA is TGTGCCAGCAGTTCTCCGGGTGGCTATGGCTACACCTTC. It yields the protein CASSSPGGYGYTF.

V is TRBV7-9 and J is TRBJ2-2, with TRBD2 as a possible D gene (5 bases). The CDR3 totals 15 residues. The V and J ends lost 5 bases and 4 bases respectively, with 14 bases between them. Germline CDR1 and CDR2: SEHNR and FQNEAQ (reference sequence). The CDR3 reads CASSEIERVTGELFF. Here the CDR3 DNA reads TGTGCCAGCAGCGAGATTGAGAGGGTCACCGGGGAGCTGTTTTTT.

Concerning this clonotype: A much larger clone differs from this one at a single base, so this may be a read error. The chain has TRBV28 and TRBJ1-2, with TRBD1 identical over 9 bases. Per the germline V gene, CDR1 is MDHEN and CDR2 is SYDVKM. This CDR3 is 15 amino acids long. This CDR3 reads CAISATGGLYYGYTF. In nucleotides, the CDR3 is TGTGCCATCAGTGCAACAGGGGGCCTGTACTATGGCTACACCTTC.

The rearrangement joins TRBV28 to TRBJ2-5; D tentatively reads TRBD1 or TRBD2 (6 bases each). Between the trimmed V and J ends, which lost 2 bases and 5 bases, there was a span of 12 bases. Germline CDR1 is MDHEN and CDR2 is SYDVKM. This CDR3 region has 14 residues. The CDR3 is CASSLTEGGETQYF. The CDR3 nucleotides are TGTGCCAGCAGTTTAACAGAGGGGGGTGAGACCCAGTACTTC.

The CDR3 region is CASSPEEGGYGYTF. CDR3 bases: TGCGCCAGCAGCCCAGAGGAGGGGGGCTATGGCTACACCTTC. The V gene is TRBV5-1, the J gene TRBJ1-2; tentatively, D is TRBD1 (6 bases). Germline V gene lookup returns CDR1 SGHRS and CDR2 YFSETQ. With 4 bases removed from V and 4 bases from J, the gap between germline ends came to 14 bases. The CDR3 loop spans 14 amino acids.

V and J are TRBV2 and TRBJ2-5; 7 nucleotides match TRBD2. The CDR3 has 16 residues. V lost 6 bases and J lost 2; bases outside the gene matches: 12. Per germline, CDR1 SNHLY and CDR2 FYNNEI. The CDR3 bases are TGTGCCAGCAGACAACAGCGGGGACCCAAACAAGAGACCCAGTACTTC. Translated, it gives CASRQQRGPKQETQYF. The full variable domain, completed using reference TRBV2 and TRBJ2-5, is EPEVTQTPSHQVTQMGQEVILRCVPISNHLYFYWYRQILGQKVEFLVSFYNNEISEKSEIFDDQFSVERPDGSNFTLKIRSTKLEDSAMYFCASRQQRGPKQETQYFGPGTRLLVL.

This clonotype has more than one count but fewer than ten. This chain connects TRBV19 to TRBJ2-7, with D uncertain. V dropped 0 bases and J dropped 3 bases, with 15 bases sitting between them. CDR1 and CDR2 from the germline V gene are LNHDA and SQIVND (reference sequence). This CDR3 has 16 amino acids. CDR3 DNA sequence: TGTGCCAGTAGTATAGATCTGAGGTTCCCTGTCTACGAGCAGTACTTC. It specifies CASSIDLRFPVYEQYF.

This clonotype was picked up many times. The chain joins TRBV7-8 to TRBJ1-1, with a possible D match to TRBD1 (5 bases). The CDR3 extends over 14 amino acids. The germline gives CDR1 SGHVS, CDR2 FQNEAQ. The V end was cut by 4 bases, the J end by 4 bases, with 13 bases between. Here the CDR3 reads CASSSGGGGTEAFF. The CDR3 region has the DNA TGTGCCAGCAGCTCCGGGGGGGGAGGCACTGAAGCTTTCTTT.

J is TRBJ2-7 and V is TRBV18; D might be TRBD1 or TRBD2, each matching 5 bases. From germline, CDR1 is KGHSH and CDR2 LQKENI. There are 14 residues in the CDR3. The V end was cut by 3 bases, the J end by 6 bases, with 15 bases between. This CDR3 is CASSPGPYAPEQYF. Here the CDR3 DNA reads TGTGCCAGCTCACCGGGACCCTACGCCCCCGAGCAGTACTTC.